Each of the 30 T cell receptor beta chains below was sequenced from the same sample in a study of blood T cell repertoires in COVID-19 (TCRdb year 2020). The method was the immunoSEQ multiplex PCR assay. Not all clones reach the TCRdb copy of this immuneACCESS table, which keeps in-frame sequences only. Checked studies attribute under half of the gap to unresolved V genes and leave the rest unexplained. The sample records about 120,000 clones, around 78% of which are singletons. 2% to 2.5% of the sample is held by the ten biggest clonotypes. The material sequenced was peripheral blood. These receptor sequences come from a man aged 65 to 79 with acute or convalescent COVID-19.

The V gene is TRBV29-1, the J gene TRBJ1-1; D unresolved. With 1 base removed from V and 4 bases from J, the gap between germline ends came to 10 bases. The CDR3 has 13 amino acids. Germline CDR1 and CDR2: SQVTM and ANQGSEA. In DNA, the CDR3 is TGCAGCGTTGAAGTTCTAGGCGGCACTGAAGCTTTCTTT. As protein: CSVEVLGGTEAFF.

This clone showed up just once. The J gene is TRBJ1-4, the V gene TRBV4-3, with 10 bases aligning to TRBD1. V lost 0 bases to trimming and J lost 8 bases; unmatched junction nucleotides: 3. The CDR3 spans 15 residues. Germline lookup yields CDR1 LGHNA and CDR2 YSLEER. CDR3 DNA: TGCGCCAGCAGCCAAGAAGGGACAGGGGAAGAAAAACTGTTTTTT. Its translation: CASSQEGTGEEKLFF.

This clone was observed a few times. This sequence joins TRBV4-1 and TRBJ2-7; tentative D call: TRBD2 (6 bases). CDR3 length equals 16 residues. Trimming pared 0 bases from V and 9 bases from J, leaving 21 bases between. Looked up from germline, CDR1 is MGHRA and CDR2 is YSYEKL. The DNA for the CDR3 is TGCGCCAGCAGCCAAGATAAAGGAGGGGAAAGACAGAGGCAGTACTTC. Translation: CASSQDKGGERQRQYF.

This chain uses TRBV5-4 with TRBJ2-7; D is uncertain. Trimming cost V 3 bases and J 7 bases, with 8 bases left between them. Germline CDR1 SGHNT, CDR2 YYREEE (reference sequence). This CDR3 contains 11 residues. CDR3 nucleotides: TGTGCCAGCAGCTCGTTCGAGGAGCAGTACTTC. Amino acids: CASSSFEEQYF.

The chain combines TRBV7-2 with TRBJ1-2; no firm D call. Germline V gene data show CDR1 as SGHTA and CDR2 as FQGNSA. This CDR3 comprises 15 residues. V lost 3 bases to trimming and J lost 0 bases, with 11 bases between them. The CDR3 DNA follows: TGTGCCAGCAGCTTCTCCTACGATACTAACTATGGCTACACCTTC. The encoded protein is CASSFSYDTNYGYTF.

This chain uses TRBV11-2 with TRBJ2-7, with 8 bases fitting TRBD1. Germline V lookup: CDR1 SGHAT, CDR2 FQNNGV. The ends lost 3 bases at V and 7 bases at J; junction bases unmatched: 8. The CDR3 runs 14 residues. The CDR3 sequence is CASSLVGQEGEQYF. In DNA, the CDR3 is TGTGCCAGCAGCTTGGTGGGACAGGAGGGTGAGCAGTACTTC.

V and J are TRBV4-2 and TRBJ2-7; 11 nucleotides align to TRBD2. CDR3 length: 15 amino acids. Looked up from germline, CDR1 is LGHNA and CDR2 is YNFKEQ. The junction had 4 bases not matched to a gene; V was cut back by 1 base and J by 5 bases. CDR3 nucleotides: TGTGCCAGCAGCCAAGTAGCGGGGGGGATTAACGAGCAGTACTTC. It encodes CASSQVAGGINEQYF.

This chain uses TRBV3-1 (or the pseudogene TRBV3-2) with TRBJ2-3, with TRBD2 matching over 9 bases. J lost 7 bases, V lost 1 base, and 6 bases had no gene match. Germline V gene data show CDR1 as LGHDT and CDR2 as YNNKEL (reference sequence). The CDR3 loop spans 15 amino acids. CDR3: CASSQVASGANTQYF. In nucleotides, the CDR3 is TGTGCCAGCAGCCAAGTGGCTAGCGGGGCAAATACGCAGTATTTT.

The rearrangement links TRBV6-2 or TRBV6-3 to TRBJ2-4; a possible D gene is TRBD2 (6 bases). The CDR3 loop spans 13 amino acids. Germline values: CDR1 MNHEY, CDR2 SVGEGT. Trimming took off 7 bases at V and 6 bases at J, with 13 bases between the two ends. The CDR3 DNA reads TGTGCCAGCACCCCCGGGGGTTTAAACATTCAGTACTTC. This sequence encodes CASTPGGLNIQYF.

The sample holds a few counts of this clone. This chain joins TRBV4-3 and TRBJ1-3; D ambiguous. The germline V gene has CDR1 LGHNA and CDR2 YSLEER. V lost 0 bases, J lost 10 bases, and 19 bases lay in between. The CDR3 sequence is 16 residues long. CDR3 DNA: TGCGCCAGCAGCCAAGACCATGCGAGGAATCCCTCTACCATATATTTT. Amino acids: CASSQDHARNPSTIYF.

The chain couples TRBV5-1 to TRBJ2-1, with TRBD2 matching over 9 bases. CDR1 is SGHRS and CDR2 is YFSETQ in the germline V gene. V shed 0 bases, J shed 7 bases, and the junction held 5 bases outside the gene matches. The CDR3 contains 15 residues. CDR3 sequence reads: CASSLEGSGGNEQFF. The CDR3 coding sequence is TGCGCCAGCAGCTTGGAAGGTAGCGGGGGTAATGAGCAGTTCTTC. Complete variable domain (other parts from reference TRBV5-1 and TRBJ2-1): KAGVTQTPRYLIKTRGQQVTLSCSPISGHRSVSWYQQTPGQGLQFLFEYFSETQRNKGNFPGRFSGRQFSNSRSEMNVSTLELGDSALYLCASSLEGSGGNEQFFGPGTRLTVL.

The CDR3 sequence: CASSLTSGATTDTQYF. The DNA of the CDR3 is TGTGCCAGCAGCTTGACTAGCGGGGCGACCACAGATACGCAGTATTTT. The chain links TRBV5-4 to TRBJ2-3; 10 nucleotides align to TRBD2. Germline CDR1 SGHNT, CDR2 YYREEE (reference sequence). The V and J ends lost 1 base and 2 bases, in that order; junction bases with no gene match: 4. The length of the CDR3 is 16 residues.

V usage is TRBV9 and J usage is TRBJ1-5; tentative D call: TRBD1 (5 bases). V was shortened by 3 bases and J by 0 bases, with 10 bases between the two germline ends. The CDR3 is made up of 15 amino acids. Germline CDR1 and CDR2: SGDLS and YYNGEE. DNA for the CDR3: TGTGCCAGCAGCGCCCAGGGATATAGCAATCAGCCCCAGCATTTT. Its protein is CASSAQGYSNQPQHF.

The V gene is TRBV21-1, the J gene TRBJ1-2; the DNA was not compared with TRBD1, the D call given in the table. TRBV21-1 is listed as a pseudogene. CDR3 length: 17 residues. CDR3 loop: CASSKALPSGQGGGYTF. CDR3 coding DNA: TGTGCCAGCAGCAAAGCCCTGCCTTCGGGACAGGGGGGTGGCTACACCTTC.

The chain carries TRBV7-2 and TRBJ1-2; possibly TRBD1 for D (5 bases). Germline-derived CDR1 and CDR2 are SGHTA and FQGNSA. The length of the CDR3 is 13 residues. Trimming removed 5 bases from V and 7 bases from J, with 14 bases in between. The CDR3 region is CASSVPGAAGYTF. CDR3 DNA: TGTGCCAGCAGCGTCCCTGGGGCCGCTGGCTACACCTTC.

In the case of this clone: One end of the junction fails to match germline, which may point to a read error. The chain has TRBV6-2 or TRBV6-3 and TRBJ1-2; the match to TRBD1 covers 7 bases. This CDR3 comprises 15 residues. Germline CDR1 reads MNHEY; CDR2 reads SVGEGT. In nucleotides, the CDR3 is TGTGCCAGCAGCCTACAGGGGCCCTCTAACTATGGCTACATCTTC. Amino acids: CASSLQGPSNYGYIF.

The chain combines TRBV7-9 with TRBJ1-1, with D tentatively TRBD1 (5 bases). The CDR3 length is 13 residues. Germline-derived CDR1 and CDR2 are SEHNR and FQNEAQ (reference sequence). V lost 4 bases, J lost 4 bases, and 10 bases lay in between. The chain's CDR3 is CASSYGGVTEAFF. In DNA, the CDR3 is TGTGCCAGCAGCTACGGGGGAGTCACTGAAGCTTTCTTT.

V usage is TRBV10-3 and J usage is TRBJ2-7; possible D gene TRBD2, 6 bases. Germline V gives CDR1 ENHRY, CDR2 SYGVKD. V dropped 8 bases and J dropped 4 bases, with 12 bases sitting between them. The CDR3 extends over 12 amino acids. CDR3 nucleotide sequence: TGTGCCATCGGAGGGACGGCTTACGAGCAGTACTTC. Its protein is CAIGGTAYEQYF.

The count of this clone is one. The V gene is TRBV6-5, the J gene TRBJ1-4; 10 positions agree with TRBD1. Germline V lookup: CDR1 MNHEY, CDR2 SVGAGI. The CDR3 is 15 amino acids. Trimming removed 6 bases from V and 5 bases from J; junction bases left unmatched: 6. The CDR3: CASRGDRGQNEKLFF. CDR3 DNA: TGTGCCAGCAGGGGAGACAGGGGGCAAAATGAAAAACTGTTTTTT.

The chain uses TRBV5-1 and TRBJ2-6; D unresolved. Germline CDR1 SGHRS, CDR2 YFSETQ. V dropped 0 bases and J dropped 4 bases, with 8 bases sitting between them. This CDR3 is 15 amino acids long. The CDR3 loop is CASSLDVSGANVLTF. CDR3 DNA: TGCGCCAGCAGCTTGGATGTGTCAGGGGCCAACGTCCTGACTTTC.

CDR3 in amino acids: CASTREYTDTQYF. The CDR3 coding sequence is TGTGCCAGTACGCGGGAGTACACAGATACGCAGTATTTT. The rearrangement joins TRBV7-2 to TRBJ2-3, with TRBD2 identical over 7 bases. Germline CDR1 SGHTA, CDR2 FQGNSA. This CDR3 has 13 amino acids. V was clipped by 9 bases and J by 2 bases; unmatched bases: 5.

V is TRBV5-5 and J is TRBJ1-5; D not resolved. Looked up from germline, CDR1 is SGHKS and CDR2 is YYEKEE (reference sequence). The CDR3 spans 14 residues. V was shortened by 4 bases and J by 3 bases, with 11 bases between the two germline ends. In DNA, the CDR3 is TGTGCCAGCAGCAGCCCCGGGTCCAATCAGCCCCAGCATTTT. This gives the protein CASSSPGSNQPQHF.

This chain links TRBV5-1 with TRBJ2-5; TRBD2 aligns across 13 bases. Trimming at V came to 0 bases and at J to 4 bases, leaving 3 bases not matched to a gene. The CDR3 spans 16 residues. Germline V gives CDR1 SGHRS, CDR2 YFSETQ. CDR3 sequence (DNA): TGCGCCAGCAGCTTGGCACTAGCGGGGGGGCGAGAGACCCAGTACTTC. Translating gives CASSLALAGGRETQYF.

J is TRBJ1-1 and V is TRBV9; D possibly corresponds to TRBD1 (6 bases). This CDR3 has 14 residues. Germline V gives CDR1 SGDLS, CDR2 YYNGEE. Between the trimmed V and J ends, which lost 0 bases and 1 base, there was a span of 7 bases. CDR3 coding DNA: TGTGCCAGCAGCGTAGGGGGACAGAACACTGAAGCTTTCTTT. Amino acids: CASSVGGQNTEAFF.

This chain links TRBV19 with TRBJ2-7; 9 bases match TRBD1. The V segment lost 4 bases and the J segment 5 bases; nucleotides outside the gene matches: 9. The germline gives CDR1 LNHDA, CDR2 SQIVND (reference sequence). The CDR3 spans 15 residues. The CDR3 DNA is TGTGCCAGTAGTACCCAGGACAGGGGCACCAACGAGCAGTACTTC. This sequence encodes CASSTQDRGTNEQYF.

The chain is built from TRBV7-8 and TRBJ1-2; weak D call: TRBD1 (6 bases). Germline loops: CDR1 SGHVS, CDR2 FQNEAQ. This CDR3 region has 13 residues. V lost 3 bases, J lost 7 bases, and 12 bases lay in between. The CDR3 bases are TGTGCCAGCAGCTTCGCAGGGGCCAGTGGCTACACCTTC. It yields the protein CASSFAGASGYTF. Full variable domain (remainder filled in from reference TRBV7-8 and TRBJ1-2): GAGVSQSPRYKVAKRGQDVALRCDPISGHVSLFWYQQALGQGPEFLTYFQNEAQLDKSGLPSDRFFAERPEGSVSTLKIQRTQQEDSAVYLCASSFAGASGYTFGSGTRLTVV.

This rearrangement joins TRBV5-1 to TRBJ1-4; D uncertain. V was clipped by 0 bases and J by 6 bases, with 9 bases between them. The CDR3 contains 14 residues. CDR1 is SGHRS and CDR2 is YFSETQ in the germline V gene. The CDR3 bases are TGCGCCAGCAGCTTGGCCTTGGCAGATGAAAAACTGTTTTTT. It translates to CASSLALADEKLFF.

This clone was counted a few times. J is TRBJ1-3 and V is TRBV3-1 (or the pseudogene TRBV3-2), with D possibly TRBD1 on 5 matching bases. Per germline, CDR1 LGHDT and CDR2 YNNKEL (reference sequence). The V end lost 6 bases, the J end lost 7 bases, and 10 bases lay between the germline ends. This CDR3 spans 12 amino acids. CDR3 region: CASSQRQNTIYF. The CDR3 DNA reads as TGTGCCAGCAGTCAAAGACAGAACACCATATATTTT.

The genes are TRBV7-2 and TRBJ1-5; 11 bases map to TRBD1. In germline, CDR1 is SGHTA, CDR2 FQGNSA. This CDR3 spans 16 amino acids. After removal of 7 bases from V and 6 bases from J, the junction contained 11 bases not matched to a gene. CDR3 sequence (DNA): TGTGCCAGCACTATCGGGACAGGGGGAGCGGGTCAGCCCCAGCATTTT. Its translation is CASTIGTGGAGQPQHF.

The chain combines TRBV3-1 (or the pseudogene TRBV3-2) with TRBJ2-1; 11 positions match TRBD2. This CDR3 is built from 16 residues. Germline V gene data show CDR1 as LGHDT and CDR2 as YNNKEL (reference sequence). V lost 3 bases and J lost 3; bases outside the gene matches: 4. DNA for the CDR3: TGTGCCAGCAGCCATCTAGCGGGGGGCCTCTACAATGAGCAGTTCTTC. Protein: CASSHLAGGLYNEQFF.